Listed here are 8 T cell receptor beta chains from one sample, sequenced in a study of blood T cell repertoires in COVID-19. The protocol was immunoSEQ multiplex PCR, while the TCRdb copy is restricted to in-frame clones and leaves out a portion. This table holds approximately 150,000 clones, about 83% found once. The specimen sequenced was peripheral blood. The receptors come from a human donor in a cohort sampled during active COVID-19.

The chain uses TRBV15 and TRBJ2-5, with 9 bases identical to TRBD2. The CDR3 has 15 amino acids. Germline V gene data show CDR1 as LNHNV and CDR2 as YYDKDF (reference sequence). V shed 5 bases and J 1 base; nucleotides not matched to a gene: 5. The CDR3 region is CATSPSGRSQETQYF. The CDR3 DNA is TGTGCCACCAGCCCCAGCGGGAGGTCCCAAGAGACCCAGTACTTC.

V is TRBV9 and J is TRBJ2-2; 7 nucleotides agree with TRBD2. V dropped 2 bases and J dropped 3; count of bases not matched to a gene: 4. CDR3 length: 15 residues. CDR1 SGDLS and CDR2 YYNGEE come from the germline V gene. DNA for the CDR3: TGTGCCAGCAGCGTTTTAGCGGGCGACACCGGGGAGCTGTTTTTT. This sequence encodes CASSVLAGDTGELFF.

The J gene is TRBJ1-5, the V gene TRBV28; D possibly corresponds to TRBD1 (6 bases). Germline assignment: CDR1 MDHEN and CDR2 SYDVKM. The CDR3 length is 12 residues. Trimming shortened V by 5 bases and J by 6 bases, and 8 bases separated the two germline ends. Here the CDR3 reads CASSPGVQPQHF. CDR3 DNA sequence: TGTGCCAGCAGTCCAGGGGTTCAGCCCCAGCATTTT.

This rearrangement joins TRBV9 to TRBJ2-1; the match to TRBD1 covers 9 bases. Germline assignment: CDR1 SGDLS and CDR2 YYNGEE. CDR3 length: 14 residues. J gave up 13 bases and V 0 bases, and 8 bases lay outside the gene matches. Here the CDR3 DNA reads TGTGCCAGCAGCGTAGGGCGGGACAGGGTCATTCAGTTCTTC. Translating it yields CASSVGRDRVIQFF.

The chain carries TRBV2 and TRBJ1-1; no reliable D call. CDR3 length: 14 amino acids. Germline V gene lookup returns CDR1 SNHLY and CDR2 FYNNEI. Trimming pared 7 bases from V and 0 bases from J, leaving 12 bases between. DNA of the CDR3: TGTGCCAGCACTGGAAACGGGGTGAACACTGAAGCTTTCTTT. Its protein product is CASTGNGVNTEAFF.

The V and J genes are TRBV6-6 and TRBJ1-2; maybe TRBD1 (6 bases). The CDR3 is made up of 13 amino acids. The germline gives CDR1 MNHNY, CDR2 SVGAGI (reference sequence). V dropped 7 bases and J dropped 8 bases, with 17 bases sitting between them. This CDR3 reads CASNEGQLRGYTF. The CDR3 DNA reads as TGTGCCAGCAACGAGGGACAATTAAGGGGCTACACCTTC.

This clone was seen once. The same CDR3 can be traced to other DNA sequences in this sample. The chain joins TRBV7-3 to TRBJ1-4; weak D call: TRBD1 (5 bases). Germline values: CDR1 SGHTA, CDR2 FQGTGA. CDR3 length: 13 amino acids. Deletions cut 5 bases from V and 8 bases from J, with 12 bases between. CDR3 sequence: CASSQGAGEKLFF. Written as DNA, the CDR3 is TGTGCCAGCAGCCAAGGGGCCGGCGAAAAACTGTTTTTT.

This chain joins TRBV19 and TRBJ1-2; the match to TRBD1 covers 8 bases. The CDR3 is 14 residues long. Trimming removed 7 bases from V and 2 bases from J; junction bases left unmatched: 6. Germline V gene lookup returns CDR1 LNHDA and CDR2 SQIVND (reference sequence). The CDR3 DNA follows: TGTGCCAGTACGACAGGGGCGAGGAACTATGGCTACACCTTC. This gives the protein CASTTGARNYGYTF.